These 5 T cell receptor beta chains were sequenced from one sample in a study of Ad26.COV2.S vaccination and SARS-CoV-2 variants. Repertoires were generated with immunoSEQ multiplex PCR, while TCRdb's copy carries only in-frame clones and drops some. The sample records roughly 380,000 clones, about 91% being singletons. The sequences come from peripheral blood, collected after recovery from COVID-19. Every receptor here comes from a human donor who had recovered from COVID-19.

The chain is built from TRBV3-1 (or the pseudogene TRBV3-2) and TRBJ2-3; D is possibly TRBD2 (7 bases). Trimming cost V 4 bases and J 1 base, with 12 bases left between them. CDR3 size: 15 residues. Germline lookup yields CDR1 LGHDT and CDR2 YNNKEL (reference sequence). The DNA for the CDR3 is TGTGCCAGCAGCCCCCGGGGGGCGGGCACAGATACGCAGTATTTT. Translation gives CASSPRGAGTDTQYF.

This chain joins TRBV10-2 and TRBJ1-3; D perhaps matches TRBD1 (6 bases). The CDR3 sequence is 14 residues long. Trimming removed 8 bases from V and 2 bases from J, with 13 bases in between. Per germline, CDR1 WSHSY and CDR2 SAAADI. CDR3 region: CASATGNPGNTIYF. Here the CDR3 DNA reads TGCGCCAGCGCAACAGGGAACCCTGGAAACACCATATATTTT.

On this clone: Other DNA sequences from this sample encode an identical CDR3 as well. This rearrangement joins TRBV5-1 to TRBJ2-5; D is unresolved. V gave up 0 bases and J gave up 1 base, with 4 bases separating them. There are 13 residues in the CDR3. Germline values: CDR1 SGHRS, CDR2 YFSETQ. CDR3 nucleotides: TGCGCCAGCAGCTTGGATTCCCAAGAGACCCAGTACTTC. It specifies CASSLDSQETQYF.

The rearrangement joins TRBV5-1 to TRBJ1-2; D may be TRBD1 (6 bases). The CDR3 runs 14 residues. Germline V gene data show CDR1 as SGHRS and CDR2 as YFSETQ. The germline V and J ends were trimmed by 7 bases and 2 bases, with 15 bases remaining between them. The CDR3 DNA reads TGCGCCAGCGGCGAACCCGGACAGAACTATGGCTACACCTTC. This gives the protein CASGEPGQNYGYTF.

The chain carries TRBV10-3 and TRBJ2-4; 8 positions match TRBD1. V was clipped by 5 bases and J by 7 bases; unmatched bases: 1. The CDR3 has 12 residues. Germline-derived CDR1 and CDR2 are ENHRY and SYGVKD. The CDR3: CAISRQGNIQYF. In DNA form, the CDR3 reads TGTGCCATCAGTAGACAGGGGAACATTCAGTACTTC.